This TCR beta chain was found in a study of T cell responses to AZD1222 COVID-19 vaccine. Points from the study as a whole: It should be noted that donors were predominantly white British and more often female, and clonal diversity was possibly underestimated. Regions 160-218 and 743-854 dominated among vaccine-associated CD4 TCRs spanning spike. Repertoires were sampled only after the peak T cell response.

Profiling relied on immunoSEQ multiplex PCR, and the TCRdb table lists in-frame clones only, not all of them. The table shows 150,000 to 200,000 clones, with about nine tenths occurring only once. With regard to this clone: Its antigen is as yet unknown.

This CDR3 is built from 16 residues. V shed 0 bases and J 9 bases; nucleotides not matched to a gene: 14. Germline values: CDR1 GTSNPN, CDR2 SVGIG (reference sequence). Pooling covered second doses at about 4 or about 12 weeks. The TCR was taken from an adult who received the AZD1222 COVID-19 vaccine. The specimen comprised peripheral blood, sampled 28 days after the second AZD1222 dose. The chain joins TRBV30 to TRBJ1-1; 9 positions agree with TRBD1. In nucleotides, the CDR3 is TGTGCCTGGAGTGTTGATGGGACAGGGTACCCCAGGAAAGCTTTCTTT. Protein: CAWSVDGTGYPRKAFF.